The source of this T cell receptor beta chain is a study of T-cell memory formation after mild COVID-19. The CDR3 sequence is 13 residues long. V was cut by 5 bases and J by 5 bases, with 12 bases left in between. Germline values: CDR1 SGHTA, CDR2 FQGTGA. Study results and limitations: The authors left the SARS-CoV-2 specificity of second-wave clones peaking on day 37 unconfirmed. Several responding clones turned up in pre-infection memory, indicating that cross-reactive memory may have taken part.

Comments on this clonotype: Antigen: not known.

Barcoded TCR alpha and TCR beta cDNA libraries with UMIs came from 5'RACE using constant-segment primers. TCRdb re-called the 5' RACE reads through MiXCR, storing one row per CDR3 protein. The profile shows over 350,000 distinct CDR3 sequences, roughly 24% of them singletons. The chain uses TRBV7-3 and TRBJ2-5, with a tentative D call TRBD2 (5 bases). The TCR comes from an adult woman who had mild COVID-19 (a few samples of this study predate the infection). Cell type and time point are not known. Sequenced input: PBMCs or a T cell subset sorted from them (not recorded which). The CDR3, as DNA: TGTGCCAGCAGCCTAGGTCCGGGGGAGACCCAGTACTTC. As protein: CASSLGPGETQYF.